What follows is one T cell receptor (beta chain) and its context. J lost 5 bases, V lost 1 base, and 4 bases had no gene match. CDR3 size: 16 residues. Germline V CDR1 and CDR2: LGHNA, YSLEER. In the original workflow: Amplifying reference gene primers gave estimates of nucleated cell counts. Sequencing used immunoSEQ multiplex PCR; TCRdb keeps in-frame clones, though not all of them. That table gives V, J and clone size, and the DNA gave D and trimming. This table has about 300,000 clones, roughly 90% appearing once. The sample belongs to a study of blood T cell repertoires in COVID-19. Study summary: Samples came from the United States, Italy and Spain, spanning acute and convalescent COVID-19.

Assignments of participants to cohorts depended upon their own reported clinical history. Two consecutive negative NP/OP PCR tests, clearance, or resolved symptoms defined Cohort 3 recovery. The genes are TRBV4-3 and TRBJ2-2, with 10 bases identical to TRBD2. The origin of this receptor is a woman between 25 and 40 years old who had recovered from COVID-19. The specimen sequenced was PBMCs or T cells enriched from blood (not recorded which). The CDR3 DNA follows: TGCGCCAGCAGCCAAGGGCGAGCGGGAGGGACCGGGGAGCTGTTTTTT. It codes for CASSQGRAGGTGELFF.